This T cell receptor (beta chain) came from a study of T cell repertoires in cytomegalovirus infection. Study context: The authors used CMV epitopes that were HLA-C-restricted (recently identified) and HLA-B-restricted (well studied). Public TCR beta signature analysis indicated the presence of both CMV infection and matching HLA type.

To note about this clonotype: What it binds is not known.

Study-level results: Ex vivo, HLA-C-restricted CMV-specific TCR beta clonotypes prevailed over the rest of the response.

TCRdb called the reads again in MiXCR, with one record for every CDR3 protein. The repertoire holds tens of thousands of distinct CDR3 sequences, with about 26% as singletons. CDR3 size: 12 residues. The V end lost 0 bases, the J end lost 12 bases, and 9 bases lay between the germline ends. Germline-derived CDR1 and CDR2 are MGHRA and YSYEKL. The chain recombines TRBV4-1 with TRBJ2-1; D is undetermined. This material consisted of CD8+ T cells from cultured PBMCs, taken from culture after CMV antigen stimulation. The source of this sequence is a human donor in good health (CMV status not recorded). Some clones in this sample may be carry-over from other donors' samples. CDR3 sequence reads: CASSQDRVAQFF. The CDR3 DNA sequence: TGCGCCAGCAGCCAAGATCGGGTCGCGCAGTTCTTC.